The entry below describes one T cell receptor (beta chain). This sample is part of a study of blood T cell repertoires in COVID-19. The assay was immunoSEQ multiplex PCR, and TCRdb's table has in-frame clones only and misses some. This table holds roughly 370,000 clones, 80% to 90% found once. Material: PBMCs or T cells enriched from blood (not recorded which). The clonotype comes from a woman aged 45 to 65 who had recovered from COVID-19.

The DNA of the CDR3 is TGTGCCAGCAGTGGGAGGGGTCGTGGCGAAAAACTGTTTTTT. Translated: CASSGRGRGEKLFF. J is TRBJ1-4 and V is TRBV6-4, with a weak D call TRBD1 (5 bases). The CDR3 sequence is 14 residues long. Germline-derived CDR1 and CDR2 are MRHNA and SNTAGT. V was cut by 4 bases and J by 8 bases, with 14 bases left in between.